The 24 T cell receptor beta chains presented below share a single source sample, sequenced in a study of preoperative IRX-2 immunotherapy in early breast cancer. Method: immunoSEQ multiplex PCR; TCRdb's copy keeps in-frame clones and lacks some. The table has roughly 99,000 clones, just over 85% seen once; the top ten hold approximately 2%. Treatment in this sample: preoperative locoregional IRX-2 cytokine immunotherapy. Specimen: tumor tissue, collected after IRX-2 immunotherapy. The origin of the receptors is a human donor with breast cancer.

The chain has TRBV6-8 and TRBJ1-6; D not certain. CDR1 and CDR2 from the germline V gene are MNHGY and SAAAGT. V lost 0 bases, J lost 8 bases, and 5 bases lay in between. The CDR3 contains 13 residues. CDR3 residues: CASSYSLDSPLHF. The CDR3 nucleotides read TGTGCCAGCAGTTACTCACTAGATTCACCCCTCCACTTT.

Only a few counts were recorded for this clone. One end of the junction is discordant with germline, which a read error may explain. This chain joins TRBV29-1 and TRBJ2-7, with D possibly matching TRBD1 (6 bases). Germline values: CDR1 SQVTM, CDR2 ANQGSEA. This CDR3 is built from 12 residues. The CDR3 loop is CSVEGGWYEQYF. The CDR3 DNA sequence: TGCAGCGTGGAAGGGGGTTGGTACGAGCAGTACTTC.

The chain recombines TRBV5-1 with TRBJ1-2; D ambiguous. The CDR3 covers 15 residues. CDR1 SGHRS and CDR2 YFSETQ come from the germline V gene. V lost 0 bases and J 4 bases, leaving 13 bases between the germline ends. In DNA form, the CDR3 reads TGCGCCAGCAGCTTGGATCCCGGCAGGTCCTATGGCTACACCTTC. Protein: CASSLDPGRSYGYTF.

This clone has only one observation. The J gene is TRBJ1-1, the V gene TRBV30; D not resolved. This CDR3 comprises 13 residues. From germline, CDR1 is GTSNPN and CDR2 SVGIG (reference sequence). V lost 1 base and J lost 1, with 7 bases in between. The CDR3 sequence: CAWSARRNTEAFF. CDR3 bases: TGTGCCTGGAGTGCCCGACGGAACACTGAAGCTTTCTTT. Complete variable domain (other parts from reference TRBV30 and TRBJ1-1): SQTIHQWPATLVQPVGSPLSLECTVEGTSNPNLYWYRQAAGRGLQLLFYSVGIGQISSEVPQNLSASRPQDRQFILSSKKLLLSDSGFYLCAWSARRNTEAFFGQGTRLTVV.

The chain combines TRBV14 with TRBJ1-6; possible D gene TRBD1, 5 bases. The germline V gene has CDR1 SGHDN and CDR2 FVKESK. V lost 4 bases, J lost 7 bases, and 14 bases lay in between. The CDR3 extends over 15 amino acids. Here the CDR3 DNA reads TGTGCCAGCAGCCGAGGGGATTATAACAATTCACCCCTCCACTTT. This codes for CASSRGDYNNSPLHF.

The rearrangement uses TRBV29-1 and TRBJ2-1; possibly TRBD1 or TRBD2 for D (6 bases each). Germline CDR1 is SQVTM and CDR2 is ANQGSEA. This CDR3 is 13 amino acids long. Trimming left V 2 bases short and J 8 bases short, with 13 bases between. The DNA of the CDR3 is TGCAGCGTTGAATACGGGGGCCGGGATGAGCAGTTCTTC. It yields the protein CSVEYGGRDEQFF.

Only a few counts were recorded for this clone. This chain links TRBV19 with TRBJ2-6; no firm D call. The ends were cut back, 6 bases at V and 0 bases at J, with 0 bases in the middle. The CDR3 has 12 residues. Germline lookup yields CDR1 LNHDA and CDR2 SQIVND (reference sequence). CDR3 nucleotide sequence: TGTGCCAGTAGCTCTGGGGCCAACGTCCTGACTTTC. Amino acids: CASSSGANVLTF.

This sequence joins TRBV15 and TRBJ1-4; D remains ambiguous. Trimming removed 1 base from V and 8 bases from J, with 11 bases in between. CDR3 length: 14 amino acids. The germline V gene encodes CDR1 LNHNV and CDR2 YYDKDF (reference sequence). This chain's CDR3 is CATSRAGREEKLFF. CDR3 sequence (DNA): TGTGCCACCAGCAGAGCCGGGAGAGAGGAAAAACTGTTTTTT.

The V and J genes are TRBV5-1 and TRBJ1-2; a weak D match, TRBD1 (5 bases). Germline V gives CDR1 SGHRS, CDR2 YFSETQ. This CDR3 is built from 16 residues. V lost 6 bases and J lost 0, with 18 bases in between. CDR3 protein: CASTPGRGRSNYGYTF. CDR3 nucleotides: TGCGCCAGCACCCCAGGGAGGGGACGTTCTAACTATGGCTACACCTTC.

This clone was detected only a few times. V gene TRBV6-8 combines with J gene TRBJ1-5; D may be TRBD1 (6 bases). The V gene lost 6 bases and the J gene lost 7 bases, with 13 bases spanning the gap. The germline V gene encodes CDR1 MNHGY and CDR2 SAAAGT. The CDR3 has 13 residues. The CDR3 nucleotides are TGTGCCAGCAGGGGGGCTTCGGAGCAGCCCCAGCATTTT. Encoded protein: CASRGASEQPQHF.

This chain joins TRBV29-1 and TRBJ1-5; possible D gene TRBD1, 6 bases. Trimming pared 4 bases from V and 2 bases from J, leaving 15 bases between. This CDR3 region has 15 residues. CDR1 SQVTM and CDR2 ANQGSEA come from the germline V gene. In DNA, the CDR3 is TGCAGCGTTGGGGTGGGGGGCCCCGGCAATCAGCCCCAGCATTTT. As protein: CSVGVGGPGNQPQHF.

This clone has just a few counts. The chain combines TRBV29-1 with TRBJ1-5, with D uncertain. The CDR3 loop spans 12 amino acids. Germline values: CDR1 SQVTM, CDR2 ANQGSEA. Trimming removed 2 bases at V and 4 bases at J, with 6 bases between. In DNA, the CDR3 is TGCAGCGTTGAATTGGAAAATCAGCCCCAGCATTTT. Translating gives CSVELENQPQHF.

The chain couples TRBV7-6 to TRBJ2-1, with TRBD2 matching over 8 bases. This CDR3 has 14 residues. Germline CDR1 and CDR2: SGHVS and FNYEAQ. Trimming took 7 bases from V and 4 from J; bases not matched to a gene: 6. CDR3 nucleotide sequence: TGTGCCAGCACCCTAACTAGCGGATACAATGAGCAGTTCTTC. This sequence encodes CASTLTSGYNEQFF.

The CDR3 sequence: CASSTSNTDTQYF. The CDR3 DNA follows: TGTGCCAGCTCAACGTCAAACACAGATACGCAGTATTTT. The rearrangement joins TRBV18 to TRBJ2-3; D gene unclear. CDR3 size: 13 residues. V dropped 5 bases and J dropped 2 bases, with 8 bases sitting between them. The germline CDR1 and CDR2 sequences are KGHSH and LQKENI.

The rearrangement uses TRBV5-1 and TRBJ1-1; D gene ambiguous. The CDR3 totals 14 residues. Trimming took off 2 bases at V and 1 base at J, with 9 bases between the two ends. The V gene's germline CDR1 is SGHRS and CDR2 YFSETQ. The CDR3, as DNA: TGCGCCAGCAGCTTTGAACGGGGGAACACTGAAGCTTTCTTT. This codes for CASSFERGNTEAFF.

The chain uses TRBV11-3 and TRBJ1-2; TRBD1 agrees at 11 bases. This CDR3 is 15 amino acids long. J gave up 4 bases and V 3 bases, and 4 bases lay outside the gene matches. Germline CDR1 and CDR2: SGHNT and YENEEA. The CDR3 DNA reads as TGTGCCAGCAGCTTCGGGACAGGGGGTTCCTATGGCTACACCTTC. Translating it yields CASSFGTGGSYGYTF.

The rearrangement uses TRBV6-7 and TRBJ2-7; TRBD2 matches at 13 bases. TRBV6-7 is recorded as an ORF, its role being uncertain. Trimming cost V 7 bases and J 1 base; bases outside gene matches: 7. CDR3 length equals 16 residues. The CDR3 region has the DNA TGTGCCAGCACCAGCCCGGGACTAGCGGGGTCCTACGAGCAGTACTTC. Its protein is CASTSPGLAGSYEQYF.

The chain carries TRBV5-1 and TRBJ1-1; tentatively, D is TRBD1 (5 bases). CDR3 length: 14 amino acids. Trimming removed 0 bases from V and 5 bases from J, with 11 bases in between. Germline V gene data show CDR1 as SGHRS and CDR2 as YFSETQ. The CDR3 sequence: CASSLDRPGTEAFF. Written as DNA, the CDR3 is TGCGCCAGCAGCTTGGACAGGCCGGGGACTGAAGCTTTCTTT.

The genes are TRBV12-5 and TRBJ2-1; 7 nucleotides line up with TRBD1. Germline CDR1 LGHNT, CDR2 FRNRAP. The V and J ends lost 2 bases and 6 bases, in that order; junction bases with no gene match: 4. The CDR3 length is 14 residues. The CDR3 spells CASGLSSGGNEQFF. The CDR3, as DNA: TGTGCTAGTGGTTTGTCCTCAGGGGGCAATGAGCAGTTCTTC.

The chain couples TRBV19 to TRBJ2-1, with D possibly being TRBD1 (6 bases). The ends were cut back, 2 bases at V and 9 bases at J, with 14 bases in the middle. Germline V gives CDR1 LNHDA, CDR2 SQIVND (reference sequence). The CDR3 totals 14 residues. The CDR3 sequence: CASSIQQGLGEQFF. The CDR3 DNA reads as TGTGCCAGTAGTATACAACAGGGCTTGGGTGAGCAGTTCTTC.

The V call is TRBV30, the J call TRBJ1-1; no clear D gene. The CDR3 covers 14 residues. In germline, CDR1 is GTSNPN, CDR2 SVGIG (reference sequence). Trimming took off 2 bases at V and 0 bases at J, with 10 bases between the two ends. The CDR3: CAWSKNRLNTEAFF. CDR3 coding DNA: TGTGCCTGGAGTAAAAACAGATTGAACACTGAAGCTTTCTTT.

The chain joins TRBV28 to TRBJ1-5; D not resolved. This CDR3 has 15 residues. Looked up from germline, CDR1 is MDHEN and CDR2 is SYDVKM. Trimming left V 6 bases short and J 2 bases short, with 14 bases between. CDR3 amino acids: CASSTPRVGNQPQHF. CDR3 bases: TGTGCCAGCAGCACACCCCGGGTGGGCAATCAGCCCCAGCATTTT.

The V and J genes are TRBV27 and TRBJ1-1; D is uncertain. Trimming cost V 2 bases and J 6 bases, with 13 bases left between them. The CDR3 sequence is 14 residues long. From germline, CDR1 is MNHEY and CDR2 SMNVEV (reference sequence). The CDR3 nucleotides read TGTGCCAGCAGTTTACGTCCAGGAGGAGCTGAAGCTTTCTTT. Translating it yields CASSLRPGGAEAFF.

This rearrangement joins TRBV5-1 to TRBJ2-3; D gene unclear. In germline, CDR1 is SGHRS, CDR2 YFSETQ. V gave up 0 bases and J gave up 2 bases, with 10 bases separating them. The CDR3 runs 15 residues. CDR3 in amino acids: CASSLAVGSTDTQYF. CDR3 nucleotide sequence: TGCGCCAGCAGCTTGGCCGTCGGGTCCACAGATACGCAGTATTTT.